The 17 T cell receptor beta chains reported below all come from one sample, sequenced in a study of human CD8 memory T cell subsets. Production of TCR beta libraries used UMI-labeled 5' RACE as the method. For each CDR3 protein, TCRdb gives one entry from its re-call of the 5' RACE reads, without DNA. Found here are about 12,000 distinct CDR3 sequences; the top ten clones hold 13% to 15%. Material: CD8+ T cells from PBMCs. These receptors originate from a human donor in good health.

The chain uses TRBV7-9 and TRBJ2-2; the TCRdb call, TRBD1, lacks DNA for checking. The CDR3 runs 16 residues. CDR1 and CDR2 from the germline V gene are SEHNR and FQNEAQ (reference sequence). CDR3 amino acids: CASSLSGQGATGELFF.

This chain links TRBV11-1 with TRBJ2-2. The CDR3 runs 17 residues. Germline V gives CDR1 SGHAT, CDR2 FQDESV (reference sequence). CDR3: CASSLGRGRLIAGELFF.

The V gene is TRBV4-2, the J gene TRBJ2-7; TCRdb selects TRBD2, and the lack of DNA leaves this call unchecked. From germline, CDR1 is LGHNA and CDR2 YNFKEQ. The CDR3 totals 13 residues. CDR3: CASSPSVIYEQYF.

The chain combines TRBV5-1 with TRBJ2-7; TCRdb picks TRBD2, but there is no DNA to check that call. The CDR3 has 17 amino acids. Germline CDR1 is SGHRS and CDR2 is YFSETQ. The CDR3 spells CASSLEVYREVRGEQYF.

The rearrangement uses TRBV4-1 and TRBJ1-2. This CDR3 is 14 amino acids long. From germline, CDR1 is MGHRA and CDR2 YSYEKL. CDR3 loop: CASSQDTVSYGYTF.

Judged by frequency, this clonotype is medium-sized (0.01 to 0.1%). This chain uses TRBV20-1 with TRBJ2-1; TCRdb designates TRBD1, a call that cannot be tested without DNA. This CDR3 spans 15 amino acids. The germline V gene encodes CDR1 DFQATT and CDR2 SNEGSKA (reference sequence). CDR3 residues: CSARPEDRVYNEQFF.

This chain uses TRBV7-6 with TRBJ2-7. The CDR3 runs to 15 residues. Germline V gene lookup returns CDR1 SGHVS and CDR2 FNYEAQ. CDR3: CASSLESGNPYEQYF.

CDR3 protein: CASSGRYGYTF. The chain carries TRBV12-3 or TRBV12-4 and TRBJ1-2; TCRdb selects TRBD1, and the lack of DNA leaves this call unchecked. The CDR3 spans 11 residues.

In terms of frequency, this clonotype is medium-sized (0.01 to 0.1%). CDR3 amino acids: CASSQDGKGLAGGHSYEQYF. The rearrangement uses TRBV3-1 and TRBJ2-7; with no DNA, the TCRdb D assignment of TRBD2 cannot be verified. The CDR3 is 20 amino acids. Germline V gene lookup returns CDR1 LGHDT and CDR2 YNNKEL (reference sequence).

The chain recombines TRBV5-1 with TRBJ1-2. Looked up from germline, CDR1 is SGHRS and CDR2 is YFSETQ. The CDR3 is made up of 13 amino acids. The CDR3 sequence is CASSPSPNYGYTF. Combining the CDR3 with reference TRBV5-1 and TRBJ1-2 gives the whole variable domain KAGVTQTPRYLIKTRGQQVTLSCSPISGHRSVSWYQQTPGQGLQFLFEYFSETQRNKGNFPGRFSGRQFSNSRSEMNVSTLELGDSALYLCASSPSPNYGYTFGSGTRLTVV.

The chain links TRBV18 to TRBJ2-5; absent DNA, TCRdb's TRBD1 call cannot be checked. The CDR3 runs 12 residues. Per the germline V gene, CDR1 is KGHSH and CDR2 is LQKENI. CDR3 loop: CASSPAGETQYF.

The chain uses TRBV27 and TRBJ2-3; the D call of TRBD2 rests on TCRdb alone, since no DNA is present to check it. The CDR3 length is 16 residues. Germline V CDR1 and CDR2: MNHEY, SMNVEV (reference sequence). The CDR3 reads CASSTGTSGSTDTQYF.

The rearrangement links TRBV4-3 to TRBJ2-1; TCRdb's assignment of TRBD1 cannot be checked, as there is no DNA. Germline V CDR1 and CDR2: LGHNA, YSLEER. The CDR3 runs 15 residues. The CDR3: CASSRWGDRDNEQFF.

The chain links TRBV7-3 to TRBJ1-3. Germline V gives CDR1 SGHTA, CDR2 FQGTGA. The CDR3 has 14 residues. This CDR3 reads CASSLAAAGNTIYF.

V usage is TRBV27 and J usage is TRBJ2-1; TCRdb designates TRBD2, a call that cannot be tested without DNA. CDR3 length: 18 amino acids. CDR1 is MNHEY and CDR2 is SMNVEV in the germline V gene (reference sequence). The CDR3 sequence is CASSLGTMSTPSYNEQFF.

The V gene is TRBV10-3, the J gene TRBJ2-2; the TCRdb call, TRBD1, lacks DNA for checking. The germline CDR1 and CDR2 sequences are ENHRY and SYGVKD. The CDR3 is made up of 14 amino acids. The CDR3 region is CAISDRGEAGELFF.

The chain's CDR3 is CASSLLAGVVYEQFF. The chain uses TRBV5-1 and TRBJ2-1; TCRdb indicates TRBD2, and absent DNA this call remains unverified. There are 15 residues in the CDR3. Germline loops: CDR1 SGHRS, CDR2 YFSETQ.